This T cell receptor (beta chain) is drawn from a study of Graves' ophthalmopathy and Graves' hyperthyroidism. At the level of the study: At initial diagnosis, peripheral blood was obtained, and this preceded any treatment.

The authors diagnosed from clinical symptoms, serum thyroxine, TRAb, thyroid ultrasound and orbital computed tomography. Germline loops: CDR1 LNHDA, CDR2 SQIVND (reference sequence). Trimming left V 6 bases short and J 8 bases short, with 11 bases between. The CDR3 consists of 12 residues. Study results and limitations: Ophthalmopathy progression prediction by the model yielded a sensitivity of about 71% and a specificity of 72.22%. Cross-validated, the 13-signature model showed 87.88%/81.08% sensitivity/specificity, and 80%/75% in the test set.

This clonotype was recorded at least ten times. The antigen is undetermined. Amplifying from RNA transcripts, the study obtained TCR beta CDR3 regions. The library came from an HTBI-primed first-round RT-PCR and a second-round multiplex PCR. Via MiXCR, TCRdb re-called the multiplex PCR reads, giving one row per CDR3 protein. The sample gives hundreds of thousands of distinct CDR3 sequences, 20% to 25% of which show up once; approximately 7.7% is in the top ten. The chain links TRBV19 to TRBJ1-5; perhaps TRBD1 as D (6 bases). This TCR was sampled from a woman between 18 and 30 years old with stable Graves' hyperthyroidism. Some clones in this sample may be carry-over from other donors' samples. The sequencing input was peripheral blood. CDR3 sequence: CASRPRGKPQHF. For the CDR3, the DNA is TGTGCCAGTAGGCCCAGGGGTAAGCCCCAGCATTTT.